The 22 T cell receptor beta chains below come from one sample, sequenced in a study of identical twins. MiXCR was run by TCRdb on the 5' RACE reads, yielding one entry per CDR3 protein. The table shows fewer than 550,000 distinct CDR3 sequences, with roughly an eighth occurring only once. The data were also submitted as part of a second study, on yellow fever vaccine responses in identical twins.

Sequenced material: CD4+ T cells sorted from blood. Receptors were obtained from a woman aged 18 to 35 in good health.

At least ten counts were recorded for this clonotype. The V and J genes are TRBV5-1 and TRBJ2-1, with 7 bases matching TRBD2. In germline, CDR1 is SGHRS, CDR2 YFSETQ. J was trimmed by 0 bases and V by 7 bases; bases with no gene match: 16. This CDR3 has 18 amino acids. The CDR3, as DNA: TGCGCCAGCCGGCCCGAGGGCGGGAGTGGACGCTCCTACAATGAGCAGTTCTTC. Translating it yields CASRPEGGSGRSYNEQFF.

This rearrangement joins TRBV4-3 to TRBJ2-1; D perhaps matches TRBD2 (5 bases). The CDR3 totals 15 residues. Germline CDR1 is LGHNA and CDR2 is YSLEER. Trimming cost V 5 bases and J 0 bases, with 11 bases left between them. CDR3 sequence (DNA): TGCGCCAGCAGCTCGGGGATTAGCTCCTACAATGAGCAGTTCTTC. Translation: CASSSGISSYNEQFF.

The chain couples TRBV28 to TRBJ2-1, with D hard to call. The CDR3 consists of 11 residues. V gave up 5 bases and J gave up 10 bases, with 9 bases separating them. Germline loops: CDR1 MDHEN, CDR2 SYDVKM. CDR3 bases: TGTGCCAGCAGTGACCCTCGCGAGCAGTTCTTC. Its protein is CASSDPREQFF. Variable domain in full (rest from reference TRBV28 and TRBJ2-1): DVKVTQSSRYLVKRTGEKVFLECVQDMDHENMFWYRQDPGLGLRLIYFSYDVKMKEKGDIPEGYSVSREKKERFSLILESASTNQTSMYLCASSDPREQFFGPGTRLTVL.

This clonotype appeared a few times. The V gene is TRBV2, the J gene TRBJ1-4, with TRBD1 matching over 9 bases. V trimming: 6 bases; J trimming: 7 bases; junction bases outside the gene matches: 6. This CDR3 contains 14 residues. Germline CDR1 and CDR2: SNHLY and FYNNEI. This CDR3 is CASRGQGLGEKLFF. DNA of the CDR3: TGTGCCAGCAGGGGACAGGGACTCGGTGAAAAACTGTTTTTT.

CDR3 in amino acids: CATSDSGTTSWADTQYF. DNA for the CDR3: TGTGCCACCAGTGATTCCGGGACTACGAGTTGGGCAGATACGCAGTATTTT. The chain is built from TRBV24-1 and TRBJ2-3; 7 bases align to TRBD2. This CDR3 is 17 amino acids long. J was trimmed by 4 bases and V by 2 bases; bases with no gene match: 11. The germline V gene has CDR1 KGHDR and CDR2 SFDVKD.

This clonotype was counted at least ten times. The chain employs TRBV29-1 and TRBJ2-3; D possibly matches TRBD1 or TRBD2 (5 bases each). This CDR3 contains 12 residues. Germline CDR1 SQVTM, CDR2 ANQGSEA. V was shortened by 4 bases and J by 4 bases, with 9 bases between the two germline ends. The CDR3 is CSVARGSDTQYF. CDR3 DNA: TGCAGCGTTGCCCGGGGCTCAGATACGCAGTATTTT.

V is TRBV28 and J is TRBJ2-5; 9 nucleotides match TRBD2. The CDR3 extends over 13 amino acids. V was clipped by 6 bases and J by 4 bases; unmatched bases: 3. The V gene's germline CDR1 is MDHEN and CDR2 SYDVKM. The CDR3 bases are TGTGCCAGCAGCGAAGCGGGGGGAGAGACCCAGTACTTC. Its translation is CASSEAGGETQYF.

This clonotype occurred a few times. This CDR3 reads CASSLYRGITYEQYF. DNA of the CDR3: TGTGCCAGCAGCTTGTACAGGGGCATCACCTACGAGCAGTACTTC. This chain uses TRBV11-2 with TRBJ2-7; 7 bases match TRBD1. V lost 3 bases and J lost 2; bases outside the gene matches: 7. There are 15 residues in the CDR3. Germline CDR1 is SGHAT and CDR2 is FQNNGV.

The chain recombines TRBV11-2 with TRBJ2-7; D tentatively fits TRBD1 or TRBD2 (5 bases each). The CDR3 sequence is 13 residues long. The V gene's germline CDR1 is SGHAT and CDR2 FQNNGV. The ends were cut back, 5 bases at V and 6 bases at J, with 14 bases in the middle. The CDR3 bases are TGTGCCAGCAGCCAAAATACTAGGGGCGAGCAGTACTTC. It translates to CASSQNTRGEQYF.

The J gene is TRBJ2-1, the V gene TRBV3-1; 9 bases are a match to TRBD2. The CDR3 runs 15 residues. J lost 2 bases, V lost 3 bases, and 2 bases had no gene match. Germline CDR1 reads LGHDT; CDR2 reads YNNKEL (reference sequence). This chain's CDR3 is CASSHSGGTYNEQFF. The CDR3 DNA follows: TGTGCCAGCAGCCATAGCGGGGGAACCTACAATGAGCAGTTCTTC.

This rearrangement joins TRBV12-3 or TRBV12-4 to TRBJ1-6, with D tentatively TRBD1 (5 bases). The CDR3 loop spans 17 amino acids. The V gene lost 1 base and the J gene lost 7 bases, with 17 bases spanning the gap. The CDR3 region has the DNA TGTGCCAGCAGTTTAGGTTCCCGGGGCGGAGCCAATTCACCCCTCCACTTT. This encodes CASSLGSRGGANSPLHF.

The table lists this clonotype with many counts. The rearrangement uses TRBV6-5 and TRBJ2-7, with 7 bases matching TRBD2. With V trimmed by 0 bases and J by 0 bases, 2 bases remained unmatched. Germline V CDR1 and CDR2: MNHEY, SVGAGI. The CDR3 has 15 residues. The CDR3 region has the DNA TGTGCCAGCAGTTACTCGGGCGGGGGCTCCTACGAGCAGTACTTC. The encoded protein is CASSYSGGGSYEQYF.

This clonotype was found many times. This chain joins TRBV29-1 and TRBJ2-1, with 8 bases identical to TRBD1. V dropped 3 bases and J dropped 12; count of bases not matched to a gene: 13. The V gene's germline CDR1 is SQVTM and CDR2 ANQGSEA. The CDR3 runs to 14 residues. CDR3 sequence reads: CSVDGQGPYPGQFF. The DNA for the CDR3 is TGCAGCGTTGATGGACAGGGTCCCTACCCAGGGCAGTTCTTC.

This clonotype was seen more than once but under ten times. The chain has TRBV20-1 and TRBJ1-2; D may be TRBD1 (6 bases). The CDR3 consists of 12 residues. V lost 3 bases, J lost 4 bases, and 9 bases lay in between. Germline V lookup: CDR1 DFQATT, CDR2 SNEGSKA (reference sequence). CDR3 amino acids: CSARDSGYGYTF. The CDR3 bases are TGCAGTGCTAGGGACAGTGGCTATGGCTACACCTTC.

The CDR3 here is CASSSLPGQDTYEQYF. CDR3 coding DNA: TGTGCCAGCAGTTCCCTTCCCGGGCAAGACACCTACGAGCAGTACTTC. The chain couples TRBV28 to TRBJ2-7, with D unclear. Trimming cost V 4 bases and J 2 bases, with 18 bases left between them. The CDR3 totals 16 residues. Germline assignment: CDR1 MDHEN and CDR2 SYDVKM. The entire variable domain, with the rest obtained from reference TRBV28 and TRBJ2-7, is as follows: DVKVTQSSRYLVKRTGEKVFLECVQDMDHENMFWYRQDPGLGLRLIYFSYDVKMKEKGDIPEGYSVSREKKERFSLILESASTNQTSMYLCASSSLPGQDTYEQYFGPGTRLTVT.

This clonotype was picked up a small number of times. This chain uses TRBV20-1 with TRBJ1-6; no clear D gene. Germline loops: CDR1 DFQATT, CDR2 SNEGSKA (reference sequence). The V end lost 1 base, the J end lost 3 bases, and 13 bases lay between the germline ends. This CDR3 comprises 16 residues. CDR3 nucleotides: TGCAGTGCTAGAGGTCAAGGCAGGTTCTATAATTCACCCCTCCACTTT. Its protein is CSARGQGRFYNSPLHF.

There are many counts of this clonotype. This chain uses TRBV18 with TRBJ2-7; 9 positions agree with TRBD1. This CDR3 is 17 amino acids long. V lost 3 bases, J lost 8 bases, and 17 bases stayed unmatched. Per germline, CDR1 KGHSH and CDR2 LQKENI. For the CDR3, the DNA is TGTGCCAGCTCACCTCGGGGACAGGGAATCGGTAGCGGCAAGCAGTACTTC. The encoded protein is CASSPRGQGIGSGKQYF.

This clonotype was seen a few times. The gene calls are TRBV4-1 and TRBJ2-7, with D hard to call. V was trimmed by 1 base and J by 2 bases, leaving 9 bases between them. Germline-derived CDR1 and CDR2 are MGHRA and YSYEKL. CDR3 length: 14 residues. CDR3 nucleotides: TGCGCCAGCAGCCAAGTAAGGACCACCTACGAGCAGTACTTC. The encoded protein is CASSQVRTTYEQYF.

The table lists this clonotype with many counts. The rearrangement joins TRBV20-1 to TRBJ2-1; no clear D. The CDR3 covers 10 residues. Looked up from germline, CDR1 is DFQATT and CDR2 is SNEGSKA (reference sequence). V was trimmed by 4 bases and J by 7 bases, leaving 5 bases between them. The CDR3 DNA follows: TGCAGTGCTACCGGGAATGAGCAGTTCTTC. Translating gives CSATGNEQFF.

The chain couples TRBV27 to TRBJ1-6, with unresolved D. V lost 5 bases to trimming and J lost 7 bases, with 15 bases between them. Germline V gene sequence: CDR1 MNHEY, CDR2 SMNVEV (reference sequence). This CDR3 region has 15 residues. The DNA for the CDR3 is TGTGCCAGCAGTCCGAGGCCTCAATCAAATTCACCCCTCCACTTT. Its protein is CASSPRPQSNSPLHF.

For this clonotype: An end of the junction does not agree with germline; a read error may underlie this. The gene calls are TRBV12-3 or TRBV12-4 and TRBJ2-5; maybe TRBD2 (6 bases). The CDR3 contains 13 residues. CDR3 in amino acids: CASSPGLRESQYF. CDR3 bases: TGTGCCAGCAGCCCGGGACTCAGAGAGAGCCAGTACTTC.

This chain uses TRBV5-1 with TRBJ2-1; the D call may be TRBD1 or TRBD2 (5 bases each). CDR1 SGHRS and CDR2 YFSETQ come from the germline V gene. Trimming took off 4 bases at V and 7 bases at J, with 15 bases between the two ends. The CDR3 is 14 residues long. This CDR3 is CASSHRGTENEQFF. CDR3 in DNA: TGCGCCAGCAGCCATCGTGGGACGGAGAATGAGCAGTTCTTC.